These T cell receptor beta chains were read from a single sample in a study of T cell responses to AZD1222 COVID-19 vaccine. The assay was immunoSEQ multiplex PCR, and TCRdb's table has in-frame clones only and misses some. The top ten clones hold about 7% of a sample with 95,000 to 110,000 clones, roughly 90% of them seen once. The sample consisted of peripheral blood, taken on day 0 of AZD1222 vaccination. Receptor source: an adult in good health. Each CDR3 is given with its conserved first and last residue. A D gene is named only where the DNA matches it firmly. Expanded clones are given a class, and other clones once, few, many or no size at all.

>TRBD1|TRBV5-1|TRBJ1-1|NA
CASSLEGQGEAFF
TGCGCCAGCAGCTTGGAGGGACAGGGGGAAGCTTTCTTT
>NA|TRBV18|TRBJ2-5|NA
CASSPQGMELETQYF
TGTGCCAGCTCACCACAGGGGATGGAGTTGGAGACCCAGTACTTC
>NA|TRBV30|TRBJ2-1|NA
CAWSVQERQFF
TGTGCCTGGAGTGTTCAGGAGCGGCAGTTCTTC
>NA|TRBV7-9|TRBJ2-6|NA
CTTPGANVLTF
TGCACAACACCTGGGGCCAACGTCCTGACTTTC
>NA|TRBV15|TRBJ1-2|NA
CATSLQGYGYTF
TGTGCCACCAGCCTCCAAGGGTATGGCTACACCTTC
>TRBD1|TRBV27|TRBJ1-6|few
CASSFGGTAIITLHF
TGTGCCAGCAGTTTCGGTGGGACAGCGATAATTACCCTCCACTTT
>NA|TRBV18|TRBJ1-6|NA
CATSVQDNSPLHF
TGTGCCACCTCTGTGCAAGATAATTCACCCCTCCACTTT
>TRBD2|TRBV11-3|TRBJ2-1|NA
CASSLDRFSGKANEQFF
TGTGCCAGCAGCTTAGATAGATTTAGCGGGAAGGCGAATGAGCAGTTCTTC
>NA|TRBV5-5|TRBJ1-5|NA
CASSFGWGNQPQHF
TGTGCCAGCAGCTTTGGGTGGGGCAATCAGCCCCAGCATTTT
>NA|TRBV3-1/TRBV3-2|TRBJ1-3|NA
CASSQPLKNTIYF
TGTGCCAGCAGCCAACCTCTCAAAAACACCATATATTTT
>NA|TRBV11-3|TRBJ2-7|once
CASSLAGSAYEQYF
TGTGCCAGCAGCTTAGCTGGTAGCGCCTACGAGCAGTACTTC
>NA|TRBV28|TRBJ1-2|NA
CASSLVGREGYGYTF
TGTGCCAGCAGTTTGGTCGGCAGGGAGGGCTATGGCTACACCTTC
>NA|TRBV6-5|TRBJ2-6|NA
CASSYAQGGANVLTF
TGTGCCAGCAGTTACGCCCAGGGGGGGGCCAACGTCCTGACTTTC
>NA|TRBV19|TRBJ2-7|once
CASSIKGSGTYEQYF
TGTGCCAGTAGTATAAAAGGCTCAGGCACCTACGAGCAGTACTTC
>NA|TRBV24-1|TRBJ2-2|NA
CATSDYRGSGTGELFF
TGTGCCACCAGTGATTACAGGGGTAGCGGGACCGGGGAGCTGTTTTTT
>NA|TRBV11-2|TRBJ1-6|NA
CASSLPGSPHSPLHF
TGTGCCAGCAGCTTACCAGGGTCTCCCCATTCACCCCTCCACTTT
>NA|TRBV5-8|TRBJ2-1|NA
CASSLLGRRNEQFF
TGTGCCAGCAGCTTGCTTGGACGGAGGAATGAGCAGTTCTTC
>NA|TRBV9|TRBJ1-1|NA
CASSVETGMNTEAFF
TGTGCCAGCAGCGTAGAGACAGGAATGAACACTGAAGCTTTCTTT
>NA|TRBV9|TRBJ2-5|NA
CASSVGIRQIQETQYF
TGTGCCAGCAGCGTAGGTATCCGACAGATCCAAGAGACCCAGTACTTC
>NA|TRBV7-3|TRBJ2-1|NA
CASSLMTSRNNEQFF
TGTGCCAGCAGCTTAATGACTAGTCGGAACAATGAGCAGTTCTTC
>TRBD2|TRBV7-3|TRBJ2-1|NA
CASSFSGGRNEQFF
TGTGCCAGCAGCTTTTCGGGCGGGAGGAATGAGCAGTTCTTC
>TRBD1|TRBV6-5|TRBJ1-6|NA
CASKTGLNSPLHF
TGTGCCAGCAAGACAGGGTTGAATTCACCCCTCCACTTT
>NA|TRBV27|TRBJ1-2|NA
CASRAPMASYGYTF
TGTGCCAGCAGAGCACCCATGGCAAGCTATGGCTACACCTTC
>NA|TRBV27|TRBJ2-1|once
CASSSDRSAPEQFF
TGTGCCAGCAGTTCGGATCGGAGCGCACCTGAGCAGTTCTTC
>TRBD1|TRBV19|TRBJ1-5|NA
CASRRDRGYSNQPQHF
TGTGCCAGTAGGCGGGACAGGGGATACAGCAATCAGCCCCAGCATTTT
>NA|TRBV7-8|TRBJ2-5|once
CASSSRDQETQYF
TGTGCCAGCAGCTCCCGGGACCAAGAGACCCAGTACTTC
>NA|TRBV19|TRBJ2-5|once
CASSRDVEETQYF
TGTGCCAGCAGCCGGGACGTAGAAGAGACCCAGTACTTC
>TRBD1|TRBV23-1|TRBJ2-1|NA
CASSQSVSMTGAGVNEQFF
TGCGCCAGCAGTCAGTCCGTTTCGATGACAGGGGCCGGGGTAAATGAGCAGTTCTTC
>TRBD1|TRBV15|TRBJ2-7|NA
CATSRRQGRYEQYF
TGTGCCACCAGCAGAAGACAGGGGAGGTACGAGCAGTACTTC
>NA|TRBV18|TRBJ2-1|NA
CASSDSGGFTTNEQFF
TGTGCCAGCTCAGACTCAGGAGGATTTACGACCAATGAGCAGTTCTTC
>NA|TRBV7-9|TRBJ2-3|NA
CASTRDADTQYF
TGTGCCAGCACCAGGGACGCAGATACGCAGTATTTT
>TRBD2|TRBV7-9|TRBJ2-3|NA
CASSITLAGGSHPQYF
TGTGCCAGCAGCATTACCCTAGCGGGAGGGTCCCATCCGCAGTATTTT
>TRBD2|TRBV5-6|TRBJ2-3|NA
CASSLALASGSTDTQYF
TGTGCCAGCAGCTTGGCCTTGGCTAGCGGGAGCACAGATACGCAGTATTTT
>TRBD2|TRBV3-1/TRBV3-2|TRBJ2-7|NA
CASSQRGRVGEQYF
TGTGCCAGCAGCCAACGCGGGAGGGTGGGAGAGCAGTACTTC
>NA|TRBV5-1|TRBJ1-2|NA
CASSLGTNHSPGYTF
TGCGCCAGCAGCTTGGGTACGAATCACTCACCAGGCTACACCTTC
>NA|TRBV28|TRBJ1-2|once
CASSLGTNYGYTF
TGTGCCAGCAGTTTAGGAACTAACTATGGCTACACCTTC
>NA|TRBV7-2|TRBJ2-1|NA
CASSLRPRSYNEQFF
TGTGCCAGCAGCCTTAGACCTAGATCCTACAATGAGCAGTTCTTC
>TRBD2|TRBV27|TRBJ2-5|NA
CASSLGGREQETQYF
TGTGCCAGCAGTTTGGGAGGGAGGGAACAAGAGACCCAGTACTTC
>NA|TRBV20-1|TRBJ2-5|NA
CSARQETQYF
TGCAGTGCTAGACAAGAGACCCAGTACTTC
>TRBD2|TRBV5-1|TRBJ2-5|NA
CASSFLAGVGETQYF
TGCGCCAGCAGCTTCCTAGCGGGAGTGGGGGAGACCCAGTACTTC
>NA|TRBV24-1|TRBJ1-2|NA
CATSLDNYGYTF
TGTGCCACCAGTTTGGATAACTATGGCTACACCTTC
>NA|TRBV7-8|TRBJ2-7|NA
CASRRGGTSYSYEQYF
TGTGCCAGCAGAAGGGGGGGGACTTCCTACTCCTACGAGCAGTACTTC
>NA|TRBV18|TRBJ2-7|NA
CASSPPAGDEQYF
TGTGCCAGCTCACCACCGGCAGGGGACGAGCAGTACTTC
>NA|TRBV27|TRBJ1-5|few
CASPMRGMSNQPQHF
TGTGCCAGCCCGATGAGGGGGATGAGCAATCAGCCCCAGCATTTT
>TRBD2|TRBV6-2/TRBV6-3|TRBJ2-1|NA
CASSYSIQREGRGNEQFF
TGTGCCAGCAGTTACAGCATCCAGCGGGAGGGCCGGGGGAATGAGCAGTTCTTC
>NA|TRBV7-9|TRBJ2-3|NA
CASSLGGADTQYF
TGTGCCAGCAGCTTAGGGGGGGCAGATACGCAGTATTTT
>TRBD1|TRBV19|TRBJ2-7|NA
CASTEPGTGRDEQYF
TGTGCCAGTACTGAACCCGGGACAGGCAGGGACGAGCAGTACTTC
>NA|TRBV4-3|TRBJ1-1|NA
CASSATGFSTEAFF
TGCGCCAGCAGCGCTACAGGGTTCTCGACTGAAGCTTTCTTT
>NA|TRBV9|TRBJ2-1|NA
CASSPRRGGYNEQFF
TGTGCCAGCAGCCCCCGGAGGGGCGGATACAATGAGCAGTTCTTC
>NA|TRBV9|TRBJ2-2|NA
CASSVRLATGELFF
TGTGCCAGCAGCGTCCGTTTGGCTACCGGGGAGCTGTTTTTT
>NA|TRBV5-1|TRBJ2-7|once
CASSIPGSYEQYF
TGCGCCAGCAGCATACCGGGATCCTACGAGCAGTACTTC
>TRBD2|TRBV9|TRBJ2-1|NA
CASSVSLGTSSYNEQFF
TGTGCCAGCAGCGTTAGTCTCGGGACTAGCTCCTACAATGAGCAGTTCTTC
>NA|TRBV18|TRBJ1-1|NA
CASSPQGFTEAFF
TGTGCCAGCTCACCACAGGGGTTTACTGAAGCTTTCTTT
>NA|TRBV28|TRBJ2-2|NA
CASSSGHANTGELFF
TGTGCCAGCAGTTCTGGACACGCGAACACCGGGGAGCTGTTTTTT